This passage covers 7 T cell receptor beta chains from one sample sequenced in a study of cytomegalovirus exposure and HLA in healthy donors. PCR primers comprised 60 Vbeta and 13 Jbeta primers. Assay used: immunoSEQ multiplex PCR; TCRdb lists only in-frame clones, some missing. The sample carries more than 95,000 clones, roughly 82% recorded once. The sample consisted of PBMCs. Receptors originate from a woman aged 40 to 49 in good health and CMV-seropositive.

This rearrangement joins TRBV5-1 to TRBJ2-1; D perhaps matches TRBD2 (6 bases). From germline, CDR1 is SGHRS and CDR2 YFSETQ. V dropped 3 bases and J dropped 3 bases, with 19 bases sitting between them. The CDR3 contains 17 residues. CDR3 in amino acids: CASSSMDFEDYYNEQFF. The CDR3 DNA reads as TGCGCCAGCAGCTCAATGGATTTTGAGGACTACTACAATGAGCAGTTCTTC. The entire variable domain, with the rest obtained from reference TRBV5-1 and TRBJ2-1, is as follows: KAGVTQTPRYLIKTRGQQVTLSCSPISGHRSVSWYQQTPGQGLQFLFEYFSETQRNKGNFPGRFSGRQFSNSRSEMNVSTLELGDSALYLCASSSMDFEDYYNEQFFGPGTRLTVL.

The chain joins TRBV5-1 to TRBJ1-6; D not resolved. CDR3 length equals 14 residues. Germline loops: CDR1 SGHRS, CDR2 YFSETQ. The V end was cut by 0 bases, the J end by 8 bases, with 9 bases between. This chain's CDR3 is CASSLVSEDSPLHF. CDR3 coding DNA: TGCGCCAGCAGCTTGGTGTCAGAGGATTCACCCCTCCACTTT.

This chain uses TRBV28 with TRBJ1-1; 8 nucleotides align to TRBD1. Trimming removed 6 bases from V and 2 bases from J; junction bases left unmatched: 5. This CDR3 contains 14 residues. From germline, CDR1 is MDHEN and CDR2 SYDVKM. The DNA of the CDR3 is TGTGCCAGCAGCCTGGACAGGGTTAACACTGAAGCTTTCTTT. The encoded protein is CASSLDRVNTEAFF.

This clone was seen a handful of times. The gene calls are TRBV5-1 and TRBJ2-7; 11 bases match TRBD1. CDR3 size: 18 residues. The V segment lost 0 bases and the J segment 2 bases; nucleotides outside the gene matches: 10. CDR1 SGHRS and CDR2 YFSETQ come from the germline V gene. In DNA, the CDR3 is TGCGCCAGCAGCTTGGGGACAGGGGGCGTCTCGTCTGCCTACGAGCAGTACTTC. It yields the protein CASSLGTGGVSSAYEQYF.

This clone was seen a handful of times. V usage is TRBV1 and J usage is TRBJ1-2; the DNA was not compared with TRBD1, the D call given in the table. TRBV1 is classified as a pseudogene. There are 16 residues in the CDR3. This CDR3 reads CTSSQDQQGANYGYTF. The CDR3 DNA reads TGCACCAGCAGCCAAGATCAGCAGGGGGCTAACTATGGCTACACCTTC.

The chain is built from TRBV4-1 and TRBJ1-6; D gene uncertain. With 0 bases removed from V and 0 bases from J, the gap between germline ends came to 18 bases. Germline V gene lookup returns CDR1 MGHRA and CDR2 YSYEKL. This CDR3 is built from 20 residues. The CDR3 DNA is TGCGCCAGCAGCCAAGAAAACTACAAACGGCTGAGCTCCTATAATTCACCCCTCCACTTT. It is translated as CASSQENYKRLSSYNSPLHF.

This clone was seen a single time. V gene TRBV27 combines with J gene TRBJ2-5; maybe TRBD1 (6 bases). The CDR3 runs 16 residues. Germline V lookup: CDR1 MNHEY, CDR2 SMNVEV (reference sequence). The V and J ends lost 5 bases and 2 bases respectively, with 18 bases between them. The CDR3 here is CASSTPHIRGQETQYF. The CDR3 DNA reads TGTGCCAGCAGTACCCCCCATATAAGGGGGCAAGAGACCCAGTACTTC.